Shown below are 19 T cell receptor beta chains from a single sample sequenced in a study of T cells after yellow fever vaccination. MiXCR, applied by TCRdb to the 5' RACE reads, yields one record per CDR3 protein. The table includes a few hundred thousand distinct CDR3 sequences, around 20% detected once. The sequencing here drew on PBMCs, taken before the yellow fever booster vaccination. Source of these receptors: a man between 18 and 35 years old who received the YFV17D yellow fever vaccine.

In DNA form, the CDR3 reads TGCGCCAGCAGCCCGGTGGGCGGACTAGCGGGGGGCCACGAGCAGTACGTC. This gives the protein CASSPVGGLAGGHEQYV. The chain combines TRBV5-1 with TRBJ2-7; 14 bases align to TRBD2. V shed 4 bases and J 5 bases; nucleotides not matched to a gene: 11. The germline V gene encodes CDR1 SGHRS and CDR2 YFSETQ. The CDR3 spans 17 residues.

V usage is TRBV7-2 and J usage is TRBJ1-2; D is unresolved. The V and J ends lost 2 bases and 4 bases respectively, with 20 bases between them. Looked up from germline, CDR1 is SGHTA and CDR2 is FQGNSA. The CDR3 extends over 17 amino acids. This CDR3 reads CASSLSTTLEGRYGYTF. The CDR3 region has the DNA TGTGCCAGCAGCTTATCTACTACGTTGGAGGGCCGCTATGGCTACACCTTC.

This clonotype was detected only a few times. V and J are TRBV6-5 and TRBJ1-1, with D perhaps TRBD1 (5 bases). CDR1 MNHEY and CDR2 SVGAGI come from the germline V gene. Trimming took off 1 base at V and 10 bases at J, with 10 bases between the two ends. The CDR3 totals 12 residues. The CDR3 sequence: CASSYYAGLAFF. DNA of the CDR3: TGTGCCAGCAGTTACTACGCAGGGCTAGCTTTCTTT.

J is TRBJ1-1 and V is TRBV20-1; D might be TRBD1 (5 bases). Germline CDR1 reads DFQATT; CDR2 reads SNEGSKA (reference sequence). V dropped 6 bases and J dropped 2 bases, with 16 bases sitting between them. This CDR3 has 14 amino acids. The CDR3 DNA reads TGCAGTGCCCCTCCGGTCCGGGGCAACACTGAAGCTTTCTTT. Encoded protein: CSAPPVRGNTEAFF.

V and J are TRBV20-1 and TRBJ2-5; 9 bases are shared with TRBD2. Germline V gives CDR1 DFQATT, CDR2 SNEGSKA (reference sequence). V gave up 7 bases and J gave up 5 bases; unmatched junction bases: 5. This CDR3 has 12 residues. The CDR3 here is CSGSGGAETQYF. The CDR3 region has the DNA TGCAGTGGTAGCGGGGGAGCGGAGACCCAGTACTTC.

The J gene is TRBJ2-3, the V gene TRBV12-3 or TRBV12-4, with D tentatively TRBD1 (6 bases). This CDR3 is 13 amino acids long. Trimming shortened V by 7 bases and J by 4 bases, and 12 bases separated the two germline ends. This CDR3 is CASKLAGADTQYF. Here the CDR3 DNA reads TGTGCCAGCAAGTTGGCAGGGGCAGATACGCAGTATTTT.

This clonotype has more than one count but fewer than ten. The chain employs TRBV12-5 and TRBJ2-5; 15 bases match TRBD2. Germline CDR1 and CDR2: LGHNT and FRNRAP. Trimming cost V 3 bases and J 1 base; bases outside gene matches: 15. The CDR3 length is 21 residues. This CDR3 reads CASGLVLLGLAGGSSQETQYF. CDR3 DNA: TGTGCTAGTGGTTTAGTGCTACTGGGACTAGCGGGGGGCTCCAGCCAAGAGACCCAGTACTTC.

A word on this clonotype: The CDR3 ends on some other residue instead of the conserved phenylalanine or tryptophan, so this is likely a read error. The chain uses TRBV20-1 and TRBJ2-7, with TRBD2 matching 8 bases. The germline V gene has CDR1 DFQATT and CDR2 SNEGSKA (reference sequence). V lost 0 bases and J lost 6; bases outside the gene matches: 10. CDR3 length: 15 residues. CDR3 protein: CSAREWRGVVGEQYL. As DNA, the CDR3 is TGCAGTGCTAGAGAGTGGCGGGGGGTAGTAGGCGAGCAGTACCTC.

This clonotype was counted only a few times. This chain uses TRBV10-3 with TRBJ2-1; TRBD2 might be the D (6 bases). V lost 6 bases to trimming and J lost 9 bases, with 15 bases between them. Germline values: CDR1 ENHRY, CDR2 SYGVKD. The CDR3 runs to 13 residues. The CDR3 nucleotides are TGTGCCATCAGCCCGGGGGAATCCGGTGAGCAGTTCTTC. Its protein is CAISPGESGEQFF.

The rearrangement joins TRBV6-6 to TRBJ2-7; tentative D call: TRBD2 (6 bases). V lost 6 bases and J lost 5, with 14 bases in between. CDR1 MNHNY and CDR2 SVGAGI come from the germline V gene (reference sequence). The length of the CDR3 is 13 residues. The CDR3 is CASRYTSNHEQYF. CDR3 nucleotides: TGTGCCAGCAGGTACACTAGCAACCACGAGCAGTACTTC.

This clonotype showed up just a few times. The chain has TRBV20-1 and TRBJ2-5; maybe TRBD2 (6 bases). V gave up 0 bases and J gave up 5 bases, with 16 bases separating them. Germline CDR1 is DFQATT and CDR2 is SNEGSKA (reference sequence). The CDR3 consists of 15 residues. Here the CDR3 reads CSAREPVTSPETQYF. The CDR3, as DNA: TGCAGTGCTAGAGAACCCGTTACTAGCCCCGAGACCCAGTACTTC.

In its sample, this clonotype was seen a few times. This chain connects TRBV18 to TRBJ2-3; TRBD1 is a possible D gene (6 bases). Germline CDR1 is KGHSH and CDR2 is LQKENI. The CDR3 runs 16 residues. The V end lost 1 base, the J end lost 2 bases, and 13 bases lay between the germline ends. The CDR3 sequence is CASSPRKGGNTDTQYF. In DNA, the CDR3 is TGTGCCAGCTCACCACGGAAAGGGGGTAACACAGATACGCAGTATTTT.

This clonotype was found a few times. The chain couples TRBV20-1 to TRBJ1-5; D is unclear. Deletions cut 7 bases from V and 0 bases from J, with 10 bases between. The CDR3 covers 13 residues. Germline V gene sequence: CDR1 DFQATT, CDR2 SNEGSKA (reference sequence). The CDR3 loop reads CSVKGYSNQPQHF. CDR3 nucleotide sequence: TGCAGTGTCAAAGGGTATAGCAATCAGCCCCAGCATTTT.

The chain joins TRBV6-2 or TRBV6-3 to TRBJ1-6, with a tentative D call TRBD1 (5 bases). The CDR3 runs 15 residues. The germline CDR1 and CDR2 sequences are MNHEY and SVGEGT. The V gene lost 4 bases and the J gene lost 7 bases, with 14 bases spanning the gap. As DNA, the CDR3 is TGTGCCAGCAGTTCCTCCGGGACGGGCAATTCACCCCTCCACTTT. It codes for CASSSSGTGNSPLHF.

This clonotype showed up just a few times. The CDR3 is CASSLGPGRKASTGELFF. The DNA for the CDR3 is TGTGCCAGCAGCTTGGGACCGGGACGGAAAGCCTCTACCGGGGAGCTGTTTTTT. The V call is TRBV5-4, the J call TRBJ2-2; D could derive from TRBD1 or TRBD2 (5 bases each). CDR1 is SGHNT, CDR2 YYREEE, per germline (reference sequence). This CDR3 region has 18 residues. The V end was cut by 0 bases, the J end by 5 bases, with 20 bases between. The complete variable domain, with remaining parts taken from reference TRBV5-4 and TRBJ2-2, reads ETGVTQSPTHLIKTRGQQVTLRCSSQSGHNTVSWYQQALGQGPQFIFQYYREEENGRGNFPPRFSGLQFPNYSSELNVNALELDDSALYLCASSLGPGRKASTGELFFGEGSRLTVL.

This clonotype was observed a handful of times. DNA of the CDR3: TGCAGTGCTAGGAAGGGGGGTACTGTGGATGAGCAGTTCTTC. Protein product: CSARKGGTVDEQFF. The V call is TRBV20-1, the J call TRBJ2-1; D possibly uses TRBD1 or TRBD2 (6 bases each). CDR1 and CDR2 (germline): DFQATT, SNEGSKA (reference sequence). CDR3 length equals 14 residues. The V and J ends lost 3 bases and 8 bases respectively, with 17 bases between them.

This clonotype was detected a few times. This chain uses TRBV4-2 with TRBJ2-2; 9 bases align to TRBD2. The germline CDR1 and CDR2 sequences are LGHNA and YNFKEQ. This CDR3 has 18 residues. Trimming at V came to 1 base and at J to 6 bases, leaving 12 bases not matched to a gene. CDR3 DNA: TGTGCCAGCAGCCAAGGCGGGGGGGCATGGTTCAACGCCGGGGAGCTGTTTTTT. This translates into CASSQGGGAWFNAGELFF.

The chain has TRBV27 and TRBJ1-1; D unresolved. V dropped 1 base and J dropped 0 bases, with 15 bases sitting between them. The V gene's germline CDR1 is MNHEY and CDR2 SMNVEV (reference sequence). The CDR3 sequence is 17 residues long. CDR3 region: CASSLFPPRSMNTEAFF. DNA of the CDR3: TGTGCCAGCAGTTTATTTCCCCCCAGGAGCATGAACACTGAAGCTTTCTTT.

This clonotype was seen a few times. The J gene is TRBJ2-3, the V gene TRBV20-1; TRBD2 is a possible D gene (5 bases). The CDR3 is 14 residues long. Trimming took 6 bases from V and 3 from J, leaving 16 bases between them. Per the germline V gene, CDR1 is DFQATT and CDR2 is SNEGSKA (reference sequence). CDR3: CSAPYEGSTDTQYF. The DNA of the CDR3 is TGCAGTGCGCCGTATGAGGGATCGACAGATACGCAGTATTTT.